This entry describes one T cell receptor beta chain. The sample originates from a study of blood T cell repertoires in COVID-19. Study-wide context: Samples came from the United States, Italy and Spain, spanning acute and convalescent COVID-19. Sample material is recorded as cDNA or gDNA derived from T cells, B-cell-depleted T cells, or PBMCs.

Original methodology: Estimation of nucleated cell counts relied on the amplification of reference gene primers. This table comes from immunoSEQ multiplex PCR, and its TCRdb copy is limited to in-frame clones, with some not included. V and J calls and clone size are copied from that table; D and trimming were computed from the DNA. Among 200,000 to 250,000 clones, approximately 86% were seen once, and the ten largest hold roughly 1.5%. The CDR3 is 11 amino acids. V was pared by 0 bases and J by 9 bases, with 4 bases between. Germline V gene lookup returns CDR1 SGDLS and CDR2 YYNGEE. The chain is built from TRBV9 and TRBJ2-1, with unresolved D. The sequencing input was peripheral blood. The sequence derives from a man in his late teens or twenties with active or convalescent COVID-19. CDR3 DNA sequence: TGTGCCAGCAGCGTAGGAGGTGAGCAGTTCTTC. The encoded protein is CASSVGGEQFF. The entire variable domain, with the rest obtained from reference TRBV9 and TRBJ2-1, is as follows: DSGVTQTPKHLITATGQRVTLRCSPRSGDLSVYWYQQSLDQGLQFLIQYYNGEERAKGNILERFSAQQFPDLHSELNLSSLELGDSALYFCASSVGGEQFFGPGTRLTVL.